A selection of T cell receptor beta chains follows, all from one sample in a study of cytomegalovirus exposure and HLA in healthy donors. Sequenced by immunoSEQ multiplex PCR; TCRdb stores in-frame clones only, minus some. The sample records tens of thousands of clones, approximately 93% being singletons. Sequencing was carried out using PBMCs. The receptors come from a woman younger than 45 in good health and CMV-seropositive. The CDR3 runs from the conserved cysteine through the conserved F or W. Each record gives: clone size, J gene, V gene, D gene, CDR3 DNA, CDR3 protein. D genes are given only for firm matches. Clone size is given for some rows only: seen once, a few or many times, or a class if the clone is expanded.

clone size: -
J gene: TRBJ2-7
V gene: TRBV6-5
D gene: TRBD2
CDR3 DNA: TGTGCCAGTAATCCCGGGACTAGCGGGAGGGGCGAGCAGTACTTC
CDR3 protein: CASNPGTSGRGEQYF

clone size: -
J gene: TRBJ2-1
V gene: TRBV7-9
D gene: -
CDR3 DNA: TGTGCCAGCAGCTCTTCCCTAGCGAACAATGAGCAGTTCTTC
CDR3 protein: CASSSSLANNEQFF

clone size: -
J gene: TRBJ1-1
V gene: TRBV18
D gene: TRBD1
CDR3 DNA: TGTGCCAGCGTTGCCGGGACAGCCTACACTGAAGCTTTCTTT
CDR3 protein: CASVAGTAYTEAFF

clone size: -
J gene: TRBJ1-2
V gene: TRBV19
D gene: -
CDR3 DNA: TGTGCCAGTAGTATCTTCGACAGGTACTATGGCTACACCTTC
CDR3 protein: CASSIFDRYYGYTF

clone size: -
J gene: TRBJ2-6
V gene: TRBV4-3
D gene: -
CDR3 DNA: TGCGCCAGCAGCCAAGATTCGGGGGCTGGGGCCAACGTCCTGACTTTC
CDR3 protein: CASSQDSGAGANVLTF

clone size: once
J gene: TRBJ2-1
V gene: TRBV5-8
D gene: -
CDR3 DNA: TGTGCCAGCAGCCCCAAATGGTCGGGGAGTGGGCAGTTCTTC
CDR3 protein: CASSPKWSGSGQFF

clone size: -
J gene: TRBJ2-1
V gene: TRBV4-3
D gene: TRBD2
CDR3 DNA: TGCGCCAGCAGCCAAGAGGGACTAGCGGGAGAGGAGCAGTTCTTC
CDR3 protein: CASSQEGLAGEEQFF

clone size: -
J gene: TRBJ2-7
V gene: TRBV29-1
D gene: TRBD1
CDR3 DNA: TGCAGCGTTGCCCCGGGACAGGGACTCCGTGAGCAGTACTTC
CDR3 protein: CSVAPGQGLREQYF

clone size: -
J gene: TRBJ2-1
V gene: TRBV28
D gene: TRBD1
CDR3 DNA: TGTGCCAGCAGTTCGGACAGGGACGCTCGGAATGAGCAGTTCTTC
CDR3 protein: CASSSDRDARNEQFF

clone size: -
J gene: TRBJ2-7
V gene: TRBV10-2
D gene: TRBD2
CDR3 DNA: TGCGCCAGCAGACAACTAGCGTCCAGCTCCTACGAGCAGTACTTC
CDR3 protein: CASRQLASSSYEQYF

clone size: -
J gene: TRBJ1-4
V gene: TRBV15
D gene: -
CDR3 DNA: TGTGCCACCAGCCCTCGGGTAGGAAATGAAAAACTGTTTTTT
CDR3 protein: CATSPRVGNEKLFF

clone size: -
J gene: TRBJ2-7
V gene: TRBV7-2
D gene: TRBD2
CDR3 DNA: TGTGCCAGCAGCAGGGGACTAGCGGGAGTAGCGGGTGAGCAGTACTTC
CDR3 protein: CASSRGLAGVAGEQYF

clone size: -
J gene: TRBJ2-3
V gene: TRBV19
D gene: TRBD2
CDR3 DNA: TGTGCCAGTAGTGCTAGCGGGACTAGCACAGATACGCAGTATTTT
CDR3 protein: CASSASGTSTDTQYF

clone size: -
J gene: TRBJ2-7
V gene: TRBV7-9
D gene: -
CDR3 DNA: TGTGCCAGCAGCTTAAACAGCCCGGCCTACGAGCAGTACTTC
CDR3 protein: CASSLNSPAYEQYF

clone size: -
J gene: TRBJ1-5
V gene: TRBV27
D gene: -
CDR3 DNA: TGTGCCAGCAGTTTCGATTCCGACGGGTATAGCAATCAGCCCCAGCATTTT
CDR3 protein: CASSFDSDGYSNQPQHF

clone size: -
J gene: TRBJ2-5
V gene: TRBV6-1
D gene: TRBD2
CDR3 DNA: TGTGCCAGCAGTGCGGGACTAGCGGTTCAAGAGACCCAGTACTTC
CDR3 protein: CASSAGLAVQETQYF

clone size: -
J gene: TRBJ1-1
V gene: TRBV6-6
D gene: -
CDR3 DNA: TGTGCCAGCAGTTACTCGACGCGGGGCACTGAAGCTTTCTTT
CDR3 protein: CASSYSTRGTEAFF

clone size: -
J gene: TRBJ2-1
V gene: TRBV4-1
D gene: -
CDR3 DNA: TGCGCCAGCAGCCAAGTCGGACAACCGTACAATGAGCAGTTCTTC
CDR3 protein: CASSQVGQPYNEQFF

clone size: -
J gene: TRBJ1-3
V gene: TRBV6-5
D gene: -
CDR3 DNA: TGTGCCAGCATGCCCCCGGGCTCTGGAAACACCATATATTTT
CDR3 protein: CASMPPGSGNTIYF

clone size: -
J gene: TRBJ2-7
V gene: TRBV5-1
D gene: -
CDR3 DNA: TGCGCCAGCAGCATGAGCGCGGACAACCTCTACGAGCAGTACTTC
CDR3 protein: CASSMSADNLYEQYF

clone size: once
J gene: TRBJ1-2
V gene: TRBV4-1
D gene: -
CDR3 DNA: TGCGCCAGCAGCCATGGGGTGTTGGGAGTCTATGGCTACACCTTC
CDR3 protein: CASSHGVLGVYGYTF

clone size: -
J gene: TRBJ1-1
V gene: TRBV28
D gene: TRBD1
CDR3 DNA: TGTGCCAGCAGCATGACAGGGGGAGTTCAAGCTTTCTTT
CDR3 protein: CASSMTGGVQAFF

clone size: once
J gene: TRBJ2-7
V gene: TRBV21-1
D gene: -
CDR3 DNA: TGTGCCAGCAGCATTGAGACTAGCAACGAGCAGTACTTC
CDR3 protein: CASSIETSNEQYF

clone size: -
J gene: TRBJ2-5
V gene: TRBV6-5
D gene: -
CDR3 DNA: TGTGCCAGCGGATCGTCGAGGTCGTGGGAAGAGACCCAGTACTTC
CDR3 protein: CASGSSRSWEETQYF

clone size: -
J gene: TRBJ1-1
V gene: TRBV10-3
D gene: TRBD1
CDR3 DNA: TGTGCCATCAGTTTCGGACAGGGAGGCACTGAAGCTTTCTTT
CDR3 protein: CAISFGQGGTEAFF

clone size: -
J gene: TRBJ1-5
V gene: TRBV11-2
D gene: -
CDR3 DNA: TGTGCCAGCAGCTTAGGCGGGGTTTTGCAGCCCCAGCATTTT
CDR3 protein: CASSLGGVLQPQHF

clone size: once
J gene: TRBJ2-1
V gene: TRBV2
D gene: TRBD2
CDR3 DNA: TGTGCCAGCCGACTAGCGGGAGTTATGTGGCAGTTCTTC
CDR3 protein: CASRLAGVMWQFF

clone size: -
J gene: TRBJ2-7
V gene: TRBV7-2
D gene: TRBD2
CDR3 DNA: TGTGCCAGCAGCCCGGAGCGGGACTCCTACGAGCAGTACTTC
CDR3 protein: CASSPERDSYEQYF

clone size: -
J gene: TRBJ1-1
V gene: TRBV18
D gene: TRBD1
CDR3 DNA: TGTGCCAGCTCACCAGGGCAGGGGGCTGAAGCTTTCTTT
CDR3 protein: CASSPGQGAEAFF

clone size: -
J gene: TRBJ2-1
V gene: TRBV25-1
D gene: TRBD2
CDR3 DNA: TGTGCCAGCAGCAGGTCTAGCGGGATTGATGAGCAGTTCTTC
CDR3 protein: CASSRSSGIDEQFF

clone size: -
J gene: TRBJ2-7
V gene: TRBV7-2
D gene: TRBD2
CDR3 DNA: TGTGCCAGCAGCCGAACTAGCGGGAGCTCCTACGAGCAGTACTTC
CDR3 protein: CASSRTSGSSYEQYF

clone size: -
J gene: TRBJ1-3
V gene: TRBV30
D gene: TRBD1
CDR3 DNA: TGTGCCTGGAGTTCCCAGGGGGCGAGAAACACCATATATTTT
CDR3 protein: CAWSSQGARNTIYF

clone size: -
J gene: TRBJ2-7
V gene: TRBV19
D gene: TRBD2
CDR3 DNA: TGTGCCAGTAGTATAGAGGGACTAGCGGGATACGAGCAGTACTTC
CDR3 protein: CASSIEGLAGYEQYF

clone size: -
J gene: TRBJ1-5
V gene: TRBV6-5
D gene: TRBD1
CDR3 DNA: TGTGCCAGCAGTTACTCGAGACAGGGTGATCAGCCCCAGCATTTT
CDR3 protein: CASSYSRQGDQPQHF

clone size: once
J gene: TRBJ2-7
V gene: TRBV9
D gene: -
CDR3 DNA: TGTGCCAGCAGCGCCCTCGGCAGGGGCAGCCACGAGCAGTACTTC
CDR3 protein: CASSALGRGSHEQYF

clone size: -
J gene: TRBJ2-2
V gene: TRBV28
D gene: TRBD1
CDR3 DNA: TGTGCCAGCAGGCAGACAGGGGGCAAAACCGGGGAGCTGTTTTTT
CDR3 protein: CASRQTGGKTGELFF

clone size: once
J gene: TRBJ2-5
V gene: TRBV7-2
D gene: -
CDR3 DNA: TGTGCCACCGAGTCGGGGTCATGGTACCAAGAGACCCAGTACTTC
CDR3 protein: CATESGSWYQETQYF

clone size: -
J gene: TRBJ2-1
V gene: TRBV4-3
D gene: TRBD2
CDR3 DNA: TGCGCCAGCAGCCAAGAAGGACTAGCGGGAGGTAATGAGCAGTTCTTC
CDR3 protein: CASSQEGLAGGNEQFF

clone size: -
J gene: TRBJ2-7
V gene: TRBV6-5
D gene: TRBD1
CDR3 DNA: TGTGCCAGCAGTAAGCGACAGGGGGTTTACGAGCAGTACTTC
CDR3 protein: CASSKRQGVYEQYF

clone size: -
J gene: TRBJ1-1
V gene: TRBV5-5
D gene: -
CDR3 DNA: TGTGCCAGCAGCTACGGGACACCGAACACTGAAGCTTTCTTT
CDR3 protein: CASSYGTPNTEAFF

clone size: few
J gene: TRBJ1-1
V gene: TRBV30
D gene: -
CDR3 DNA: TGTGCCTGGAGTGAGGAGGTTAACACTGAAGCTTTCTTT
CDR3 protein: CAWSEEVNTEAFF

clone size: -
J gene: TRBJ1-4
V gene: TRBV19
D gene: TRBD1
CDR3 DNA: TGTGCCAGTAGTCCTCCGGGACAGGGAAGAGAAAAACTGTTTTTT
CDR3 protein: CASSPPGQGREKLFF

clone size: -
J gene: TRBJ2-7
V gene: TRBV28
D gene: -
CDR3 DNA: TGTGCCAGCAGTTTCCTGTTCGGTCTGGGCGGGCAATTCTCCTACGAGCAGTACTTC
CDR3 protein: CASSFLFGLGGQFSYEQYF

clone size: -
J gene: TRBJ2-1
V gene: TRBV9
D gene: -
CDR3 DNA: TGTGCCAGCAGCGACCCCGACACGCTGTACAATGAGCAGTTCTTC
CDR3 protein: CASSDPDTLYNEQFF